One sample yielded the 10 T cell receptor beta chains listed below, sequenced in a study of cytomegalovirus exposure and HLA in healthy donors. The primer mix had 60 Vbeta and 13 Jbeta primers. Generated by immunoSEQ multiplex PCR, the TCRdb table keeps only in-frame clones and is missing some. Counted here are some 140,000 clones, roughly three quarters occurring once; the ten biggest clones make up about 3.1%. The sequencing input was PBMCs. The receptors derive from a female donor in good health and CMV-seronegative.

The V call is TRBV29-1, the J call TRBJ1-4, with 8 bases aligning to TRBD1. Per germline, CDR1 SQVTM and CDR2 ANQGSEA. V shed 0 bases and J 8 bases; nucleotides not matched to a gene: 11. This CDR3 has 16 amino acids. CDR3 nucleotides: TGCAGCGTTGAAGACCCGGGACAGGCCTTGGGAGAAAAACTGTTTTTT. It specifies CSVEDPGQALGEKLFF.

The gene calls are TRBV9 and TRBJ1-4; 7 nucleotides line up with TRBD1. Germline trimming cut 4 bases from V and 4 bases from J; bases unmatched to any gene: 4. This CDR3 is built from 14 residues. From germline, CDR1 is SGDLS and CDR2 YYNGEE. CDR3 sequence (DNA): TGTGCCAGCAGCAGGGGGCCAGATAATGAAAAACTGTTTTTT. As protein: CASSRGPDNEKLFF.

This clone turned up a few times. The chain combines TRBV4-3 with TRBJ2-1, with 7 nucleotides matching TRBD1. This CDR3 contains 16 residues. V dropped 2 bases and J dropped 2; count of bases not matched to a gene: 6. Per the germline V gene, CDR1 is LGHNA and CDR2 is YSLEER. In DNA form, the CDR3 reads TGCGCCAGCAGCCAAACGGACAGGTTAGCCTACAATGAGCAGTTCTTC. It yields the protein CASSQTDRLAYNEQFF.

The chain recombines TRBV15 with TRBJ2-7; the match to TRBD1 covers 8 bases. This CDR3 is 14 amino acids long. CDR1 and CDR2 (germline): LNHNV, YYDKDF (reference sequence). V lost 5 bases to trimming and J lost 1 base; unmatched junction nucleotides: 4. The CDR3 region is CATSRDRSSYEQYF. Written as DNA, the CDR3 is TGTGCCACCAGCCGGGACAGGTCTTCCTACGAGCAGTACTTC.

The CDR3 DNA follows: TGTGCCAGCAGCCAAGCCCTTTATTTGAACACTGAAGCTTTCTTT. Translated, it gives CASSQALYLNTEAFF. The chain carries TRBV14 and TRBJ1-1; D is uncertain. The CDR3 has 15 residues. V shed 1 base and J shed 0 bases, with 9 bases lying between them. CDR1 is SGHDN and CDR2 is FVKESK in the germline V gene.

The V call is TRBV30, the J call TRBJ2-3, with D perhaps TRBD2 (6 bases). V was trimmed by 8 bases and J by 2 bases, leaving 17 bases between them. The CDR3 loop spans 14 amino acids. CDR1 is GTSNPN, CDR2 SVGIG, per germline (reference sequence). Here the CDR3 reads CAGKEGGITDTQYF. DNA for the CDR3: TGTGCCGGGAAAGAGGGCGGGATCACAGATACGCAGTATTTT.

This clone turned up a few times. The chain carries TRBV11-1 and TRBJ2-1; 8 bases map to TRBD2. V was clipped by 5 bases and J by 4 bases; unmatched bases: 4. The CDR3 is 14 amino acids. Germline assignment: CDR1 SGHAT and CDR2 FQDESV (reference sequence). The CDR3 loop is CASSPGGVYNEQFF. CDR3 sequence (DNA): TGTGCCAGCAGCCCGGGGGGGGTATACAATGAGCAGTTCTTC.

The rearrangement links TRBV7-2 to TRBJ2-3, with 8 bases identical to TRBD2. The CDR3 contains 15 residues. Losses at the gene ends were 3 bases for V and 1 base for J; bases not matched to a gene: 3. Germline values: CDR1 SGHTA, CDR2 FQGNSA. This CDR3 is CASSLNGRGTDTQYF. The CDR3 coding sequence is TGTGCCAGCAGCTTGAACGGGAGGGGCACAGATACGCAGTATTTT.

CDR3 bases: TGTGCCAGCAGTGTGGGGGCGGGAAACACCATATATTTT. It encodes CASSVGAGNTIYF. This chain links TRBV2 with TRBJ1-3; D might be TRBD1 (6 bases). The CDR3 spans 13 residues. Trimming shortened V by 4 bases and J by 4 bases, and 8 bases separated the two germline ends. CDR1 and CDR2 from the germline V gene are SNHLY and FYNNEI.

The V gene is TRBV9, the J gene TRBJ2-2, with 7 bases lining up with TRBD1. Germline V CDR1 and CDR2: SGDLS, YYNGEE. Losses at the gene ends were 0 bases for V and 7 bases for J; bases not matched to a gene: 12. The CDR3 consists of 17 residues. The CDR3 coding sequence is TGTGCCAGCAGCGTAGAGGGCACAGGGGCCAGGGGCGGGGAGCTGTTTTTT. Amino acids: CASSVEGTGARGGELFF.